The rows below give T cell receptor beta chains drawn from one sample of a study of CD8 T cells in Susac syndrome. TCRdb reanalysed the immunoSEQ multiplex PCR reads using MiXCR and keeps one entry per CDR3 protein. The sample includes approximately 270,000 distinct CDR3 sequences, 93% of them seen just once. Material for sequencing was CD4+ T cells from PBMCs. Receptor source: a human donor with multiple sclerosis. Each CDR3 is given with its conserved first and last residue. The D gene is left open where the match is weak.

D,V,length,CDR3
.,TRBV3-1,12,CASGQLNTEAFF
.,TRBV7-6,15,CASSLVGDNDDTQYF
TRBD1,TRBV5-1,13,CASSSGQGTRAFF
TRBD1,TRBV29-1,13,CSVTRTGGETQYF
TRBD1,TRBV25-1,14,CASGGQGSNTEAFF
TRBD1,TRBV12-3/TRBV12-4,14,CASSPPQGHTEAFF
.,TRBV27,14,CASSFGPGTGELFF
TRBD2,TRBV20-1,16,CSATVFSGGPQETQYF
TRBD1,TRBV6-6,15,CASSYPGQAQEKLFF
.,TRBV5-4,14,CASSLGTMNTEAFF
.,TRBV30,16,CAWSVLGLSNTGELFF
TRBD1,TRBV23-1,13,CASRLTGYPEAFF
.,TRBV20-1,10,CSARDPEGTF
.,TRBV5-4,13,CASSFGWGGGYTF
.,TRBV24-1,11,CATSVADTQYF
TRBD1,TRBV28,14,CASVTGAGNQPQHF
.,TRBV7-9,15,CASSLGTTSTDTQYF
.,TRBV13,14,CASSLQFSRNEQFF
.,TRBV24-1,13,CATSAGANYGYTF
TRBD2,TRBV4-2,14,CASSQLADTGELFF
.,TRBV29-1,14,CSVVQTQGVTEAFF
.,TRBV7-8,17,CASSLARGATGKNIQYF
.,TRBV5-1,14,CASSFLAGQVEAFF
.,TRBV5-1,16,CASSLDRLARSDTQYF
.,TRBV13,15,CASSLVSEGHYEQYF
.,TRBV6-1,14,CASSEIETNYGYTF
TRBD1,TRBV6-1,15,CASSGQGTSGYGYTF
.,TRBV29-1,12,CSVSVDSYEQYF
.,TRBV6-6,11,CASSPSLGYTF
.,TRBV18,14,CASSPAAVHQPQHF
TRBD2,TRBV12-3/TRBV12-4,14,CASSPASGAYEQYF
.,TRBV30,15,CAWKTGLGGITEAFF
TRBD2,TRBV30,12,CAWRRERETQYF
TRBD2,TRBV19,16,CASSIGLAGVGETQYF
.,TRBV9,15,CASSVLQGGGYGYTF
.,TRBV20-1,14,CSATSSGLNEKLFF
TRBD1,TRBV29-1,15,CSVGGQGWSITEAFF
.,TRBV6-1,13,CASSVENSYEQYF
TRBD2,TRBV27,19,CASSLSGAGGPYPIDEQFF